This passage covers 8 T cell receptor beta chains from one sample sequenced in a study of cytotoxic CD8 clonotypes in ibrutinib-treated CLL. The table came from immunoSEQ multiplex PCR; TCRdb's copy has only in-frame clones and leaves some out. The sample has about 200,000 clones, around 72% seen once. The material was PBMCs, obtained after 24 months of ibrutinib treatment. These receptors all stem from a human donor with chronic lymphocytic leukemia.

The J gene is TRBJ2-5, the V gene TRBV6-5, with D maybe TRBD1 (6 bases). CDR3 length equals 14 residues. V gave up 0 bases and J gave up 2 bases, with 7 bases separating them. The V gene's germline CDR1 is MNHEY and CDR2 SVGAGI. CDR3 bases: TGTGCCAGCAGTTACTCGACAGGTCAAGAGACCCAGTACTTC. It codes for CASSYSTGQETQYF.

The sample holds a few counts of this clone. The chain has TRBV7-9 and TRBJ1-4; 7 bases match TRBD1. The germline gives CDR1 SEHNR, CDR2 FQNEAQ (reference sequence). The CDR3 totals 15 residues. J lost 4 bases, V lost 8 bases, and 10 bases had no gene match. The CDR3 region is CASGRWGQNNEKLFF. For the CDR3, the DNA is TGTGCCAGCGGGCGATGGGGACAGAATAATGAAAAACTGTTTTTT.

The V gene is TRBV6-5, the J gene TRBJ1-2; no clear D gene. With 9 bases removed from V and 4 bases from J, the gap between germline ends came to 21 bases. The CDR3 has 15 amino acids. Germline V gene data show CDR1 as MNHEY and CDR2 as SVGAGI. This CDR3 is CASNRRAGLGYGYTF. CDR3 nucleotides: TGTGCCAGTAACCGGAGAGCCGGGTTGGGCTATGGCTACACCTTC.

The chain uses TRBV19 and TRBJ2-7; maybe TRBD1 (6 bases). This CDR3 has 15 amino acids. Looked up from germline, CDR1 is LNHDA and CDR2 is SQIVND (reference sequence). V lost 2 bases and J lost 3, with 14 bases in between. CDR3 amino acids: CASSITGLTFYEQYF. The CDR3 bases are TGTGCCAGTAGTATAACAGGGTTAACGTTCTACGAGCAGTACTTC.

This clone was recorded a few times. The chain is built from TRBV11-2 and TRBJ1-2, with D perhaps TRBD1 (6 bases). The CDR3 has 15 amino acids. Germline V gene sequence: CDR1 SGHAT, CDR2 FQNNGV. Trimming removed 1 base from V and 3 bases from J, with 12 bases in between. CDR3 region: CASSLAGVGDYGYTF. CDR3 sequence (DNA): TGTGCCAGCAGCTTAGCAGGGGTCGGGGACTATGGCTACACCTTC. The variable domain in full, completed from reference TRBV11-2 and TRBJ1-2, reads EAGVAQSPRYKIIEKRQSVAFWCNPISGHATLYWYQQILGQGPKLLIQFQNNGVVDDSQLPKDRFSAERLKGVDSTLKIQPAKLEDSAVYLCASSLAGVGDYGYTFGSGTRLTVV.

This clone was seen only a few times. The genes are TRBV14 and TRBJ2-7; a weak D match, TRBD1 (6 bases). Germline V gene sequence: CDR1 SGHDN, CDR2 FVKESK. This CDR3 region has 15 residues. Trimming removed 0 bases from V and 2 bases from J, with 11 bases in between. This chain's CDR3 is CASSQEGQGTYEQYF. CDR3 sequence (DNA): TGTGCCAGCAGCCAAGAAGGCCAGGGGACCTACGAGCAGTACTTC.

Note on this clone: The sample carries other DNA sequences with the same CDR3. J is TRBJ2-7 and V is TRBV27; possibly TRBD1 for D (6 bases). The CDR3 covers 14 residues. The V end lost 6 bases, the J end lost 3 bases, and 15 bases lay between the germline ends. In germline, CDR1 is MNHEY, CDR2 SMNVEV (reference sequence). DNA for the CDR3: TGTGCCAGCAGCCTTAGTACAGGGCGCTACGAGCAGTACTTC. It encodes CASSLSTGRYEQYF.

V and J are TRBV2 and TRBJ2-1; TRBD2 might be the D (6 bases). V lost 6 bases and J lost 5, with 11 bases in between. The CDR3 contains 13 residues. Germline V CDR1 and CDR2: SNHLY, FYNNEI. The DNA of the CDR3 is TGTGCCAGCAGGGAGGGACCGAACAATGAGCAGTTCTTC. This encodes CASREGPNNEQFF.